Below are 9 T cell receptor beta chains sequenced from a single sample in a study of human T cells and chemical hapten exposure. Extraction yielded total RNA from whole blood (unfractionated). For the library, individual cDNA molecules each received unique molecular identifiers. TCRdb called the reads again in MiXCR, with one record for every CDR3 protein. The profile shows about 120,000 distinct CDR3 sequences, 8.5% of them singletons. The sample taken for sequencing was whole blood. These receptor sequences come from a human donor in good health. Some clones in this sample may be carry-over from other donors' samples.

The rearrangement joins TRBV7-9 to TRBJ2-3; D is uncertain. With 3 bases removed from V and 4 bases from J, the gap between germline ends came to 11 bases. CDR3 length: 14 amino acids. The germline gives CDR1 SEHNR, CDR2 FQNEAQ (reference sequence). The CDR3 loop is CASSLAGTADTQYF. In DNA, the CDR3 is TGTGCCAGCAGCTTGGCCGGAACGGCAGATACGCAGTATTTT.

The V call is TRBV19, the J call TRBJ2-7, with D unresolved. The V gene's germline CDR1 is LNHDA and CDR2 SQIVND (reference sequence). The CDR3 contains 15 residues. Trimming left V 5 bases short and J 2 bases short, with 16 bases between. In nucleotides, the CDR3 is TGTGCCAGTAGTGCTGGGAACATTGGAGCCTACGAGCAGTACTTC. As protein: CASSAGNIGAYEQYF.

The V and J genes are TRBV3-1 and TRBJ2-1; 7 bases are shared with TRBD2. In germline, CDR1 is LGHDT, CDR2 YNNKEL (reference sequence). Trimming at V came to 1 base and at J to 4 bases, leaving 10 bases not matched to a gene. The CDR3 length is 17 residues. The CDR3, as DNA: TGTGCCAGCAGCCAAGGTGGGTTAGCGGGCTCGTACAATGAGCAGTTCTTC. It yields the protein CASSQGGLAGSYNEQFF.

This clonotype was picked up a small number of times. The V call is TRBV29-1, the J call TRBJ2-5; 9 nucleotides agree with TRBD2. Germline assignment: CDR1 SQVTM and CDR2 ANQGSEA. The CDR3 sequence is 14 residues long. The V segment lost 4 bases and the J segment 2 bases; nucleotides outside the gene matches: 5. The CDR3 region is CSVVRLAGQETQYF. The CDR3 bases are TGCAGCGTTGTGAGGCTAGCGGGGCAAGAGACCCAGTACTTC.

This clonotype was seen many times. The rearrangement uses TRBV3-1 and TRBJ1-4; D gene unclear. The V end was cut by 1 base, the J end by 0 bases, with 18 bases between. Germline CDR1 reads LGHDT; CDR2 reads YNNKEL (reference sequence). This CDR3 is 19 amino acids long. The CDR3 loop reads CASSQVEDATGATNEKLFF. The CDR3 DNA is TGTGCCAGCAGCCAAGTCGAGGACGCAACGGGCGCAACTAATGAAAAACTGTTTTTT.

This clonotype was recorded a few times. The rearrangement joins TRBV15 to TRBJ1-2; 7 positions agree with TRBD1. CDR1 is LNHNV, CDR2 YYDKDF, per germline (reference sequence). The V and J ends lost 0 bases and 1 base, in that order; junction bases with no gene match: 8. There are 17 residues in the CDR3. In nucleotides, the CDR3 is TGTGCCACCAGCAGAGAACGTCATAGGGACAGTAACTATGGCTACACCTTC. It yields the protein CATSRERHRDSNYGYTF. Filled out from reference TRBV15 and TRBJ1-2, the complete variable domain reads DAMVIQNPRYQVTQFGKPVTLSCSQTLNHNVMYWYQQKSSQAPKLLFHYYDKDFNNEADTPDNFQSRRPNTSFCFLDIRSPGLGDTAMYLCATSRERHRDSNYGYTFGSGTRLTVV.

This clonotype was recorded a few times. The chain employs TRBV7-6 and TRBJ2-7; either TRBD1 or TRBD2 may fit D (5 bases each). Trimming removed 0 bases from V and 1 base from J, with 10 bases in between. The germline gives CDR1 SGHVS, CDR2 FNYEAQ. The CDR3 totals 15 residues. CDR3 nucleotide sequence: TGTGCCAGCAGCTTAGCGTGGGACGGATCCTACGAGCAGTACTTC. It translates to CASSLAWDGSYEQYF.

This clonotype turned up a few times. V gene TRBV4-3 combines with J gene TRBJ1-4; the match to TRBD1 covers 7 bases. The germline gives CDR1 LGHNA, CDR2 YSLEER. The V and J ends lost 0 bases and 3 bases, in that order; junction bases with no gene match: 16. This CDR3 is built from 20 residues. CDR3 residues: CASSQDLPPGTVVANEKLFF. The CDR3 DNA sequence: TGCGCCAGCAGCCAAGATCTACCCCCCGGGACAGTGGTCGCTAATGAAAAACTGTTTTTT.

Only a few counts were recorded for this clonotype. The V call is TRBV29-1, the J call TRBJ2-6; a possible D gene is TRBD1 (6 bases). From germline, CDR1 is SQVTM and CDR2 ANQGSEA. The CDR3 has 17 residues. Trimming pared 6 bases from V and 1 base from J, leaving 19 bases between. DNA for the CDR3: TGCAGCGTGAGCAAAGGGCCAGGGGATTCTGGGGCCAACGTCCTGACTTTC. Its protein is CSVSKGPGDSGANVLTF.